The present TCR beta chain was sequenced within a study of technical replicates of blood from a handful of donors. The germline CDR1 and CDR2 sequences are SGHRS and YFSETQ. The V segment lost 4 bases and the J segment 2 bases; nucleotides outside the gene matches: 8. The CDR3 runs to 17 residues. This clone showed up just a few times. Sequenced by immunoSEQ multiplex PCR; TCRdb stores in-frame clones only, minus some. The sample yields roughly 60,000 clones, approximately 86% seen once. Sequenced: PBMCs. The V and J genes are TRBV5-1 and TRBJ2-3; TRBD2 aligns across 12 bases. The clonotype comes from a human donor in good health. Some clones in this sample may be carry-over from other donors' samples. The CDR3 protein is CASSPATSGRYTDTQYF. CDR3 DNA sequence: TGCGCCAGCAGCCCTGCGACTAGCGGGAGATACACAGATACGCAGTATTTT.